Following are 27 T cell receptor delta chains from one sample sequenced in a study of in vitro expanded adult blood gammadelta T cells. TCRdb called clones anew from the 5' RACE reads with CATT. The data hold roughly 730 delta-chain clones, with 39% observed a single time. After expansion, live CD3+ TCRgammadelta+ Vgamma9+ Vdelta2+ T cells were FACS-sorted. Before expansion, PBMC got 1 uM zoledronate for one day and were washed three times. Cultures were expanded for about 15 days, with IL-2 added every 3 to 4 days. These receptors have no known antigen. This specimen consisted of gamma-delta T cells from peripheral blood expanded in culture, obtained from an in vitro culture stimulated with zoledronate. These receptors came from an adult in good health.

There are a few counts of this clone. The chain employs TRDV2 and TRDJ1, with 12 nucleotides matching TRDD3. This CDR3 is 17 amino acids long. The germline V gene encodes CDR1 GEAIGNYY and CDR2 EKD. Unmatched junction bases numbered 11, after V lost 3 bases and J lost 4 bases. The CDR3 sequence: CACDAVGTGGYIDKLIF. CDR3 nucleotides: TGTGCCTGTGACGCCGTGGGTACTGGGGGATACATCGATAAACTCATCTTT.

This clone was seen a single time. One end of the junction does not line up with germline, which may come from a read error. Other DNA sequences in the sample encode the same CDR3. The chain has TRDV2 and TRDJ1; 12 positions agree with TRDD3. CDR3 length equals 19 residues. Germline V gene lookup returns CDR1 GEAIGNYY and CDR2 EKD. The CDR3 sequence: CACDTVYLGDTRYTDKLIF. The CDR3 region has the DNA TGTGCCTGTGACACCGTATATCTGGGGGATACGCGGTACACTGATAAACTCATCTTT.

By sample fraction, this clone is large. This CDR3 is CACDTLTRGDKDKLIF. The CDR3 DNA reads TGTGCCTGTGACACCTTAACCCGAGGGGATAAGGATAAACTCATCTTT. The chain joins TRDV2 to TRDJ1; 7 bases are shared with TRDD3. CDR3 length: 16 amino acids. The germline V gene has CDR1 GEAIGNYY and CDR2 EKD. V shed 0 bases, J shed 5 bases, and the junction held 11 bases outside the gene matches.

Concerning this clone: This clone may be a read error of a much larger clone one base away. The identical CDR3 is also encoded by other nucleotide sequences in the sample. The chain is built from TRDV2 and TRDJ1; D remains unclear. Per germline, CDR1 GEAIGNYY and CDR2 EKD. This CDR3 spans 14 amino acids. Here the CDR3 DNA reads TGTGCCTGTGACTCCCTTTCCCACACTGATAAACTCATCTTT. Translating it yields CACDSLSHTDKLIF.

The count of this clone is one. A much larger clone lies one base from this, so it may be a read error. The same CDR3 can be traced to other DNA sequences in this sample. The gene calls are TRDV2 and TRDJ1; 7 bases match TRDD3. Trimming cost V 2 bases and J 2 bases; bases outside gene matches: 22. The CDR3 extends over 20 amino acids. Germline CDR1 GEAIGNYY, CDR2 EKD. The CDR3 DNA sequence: TGTGCCTGTGACAAGCTTCACAGGGCTTTGGTGGGGGACGCAACCGATAAACTCATCTTT. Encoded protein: CACDKLHRALVGDATDKLIF.

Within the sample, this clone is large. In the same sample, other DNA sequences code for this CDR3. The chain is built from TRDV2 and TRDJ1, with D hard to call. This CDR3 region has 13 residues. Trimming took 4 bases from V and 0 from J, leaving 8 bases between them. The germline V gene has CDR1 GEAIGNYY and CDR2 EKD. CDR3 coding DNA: TGTGCCTGTGATAAACTCCACACCGATAAACTCATCTTT. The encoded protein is CACDKLHTDKLIF.

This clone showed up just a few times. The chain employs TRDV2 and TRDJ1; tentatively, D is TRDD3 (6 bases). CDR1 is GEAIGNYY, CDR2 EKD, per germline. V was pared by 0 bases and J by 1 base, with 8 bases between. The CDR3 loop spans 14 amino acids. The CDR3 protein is CACDTVGGTDKLIF. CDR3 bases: TGTGCCTGTGACACCGTGGGGGGCACCGATAAACTCATCTTT.

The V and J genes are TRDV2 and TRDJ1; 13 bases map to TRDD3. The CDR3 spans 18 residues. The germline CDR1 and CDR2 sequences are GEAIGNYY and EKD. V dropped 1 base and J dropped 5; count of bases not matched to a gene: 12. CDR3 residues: CACDTLLGDTQVADKLIF. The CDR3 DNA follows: TGTGCCTGTGACACTTTACTGGGGGATACGCAAGTTGCTGATAAACTCATCTTT.

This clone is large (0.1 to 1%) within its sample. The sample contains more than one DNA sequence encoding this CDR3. The CDR3 DNA sequence: TGTGCCTGTGACACCGTACTGGGGGATACGCGGTACACCGATAAACTCATCTTT. This sequence encodes CACDTVLGDTRYTDKLIF. The chain has TRDV2 and TRDJ1; 13 bases fit TRDD3. This CDR3 region has 18 residues. CDR1 is GEAIGNYY and CDR2 is EKD in the germline V gene. V was clipped by 0 bases and J by 0 bases; unmatched bases: 6.

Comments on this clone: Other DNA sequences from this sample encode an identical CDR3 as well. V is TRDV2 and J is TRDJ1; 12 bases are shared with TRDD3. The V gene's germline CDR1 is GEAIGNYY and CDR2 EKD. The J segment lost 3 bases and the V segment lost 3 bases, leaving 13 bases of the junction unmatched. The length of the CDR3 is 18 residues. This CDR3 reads CACDSLGAGGYASDKLIF. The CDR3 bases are TGTGCCTGTGACTCCCTGGGGGCTGGGGGATACGCATCCGATAAACTCATCTTT.

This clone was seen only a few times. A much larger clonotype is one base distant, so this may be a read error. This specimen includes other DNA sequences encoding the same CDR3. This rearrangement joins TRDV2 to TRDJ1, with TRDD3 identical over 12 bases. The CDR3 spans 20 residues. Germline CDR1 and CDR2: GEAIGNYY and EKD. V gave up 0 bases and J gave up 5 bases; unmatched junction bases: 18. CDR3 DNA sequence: TGTGCCTGTGACACCGTGTGGACTGCAACTGGGGGATACCGAACTGATAAACTCATCTTT. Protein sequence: CACDTVWTATGGYRTDKLIF.

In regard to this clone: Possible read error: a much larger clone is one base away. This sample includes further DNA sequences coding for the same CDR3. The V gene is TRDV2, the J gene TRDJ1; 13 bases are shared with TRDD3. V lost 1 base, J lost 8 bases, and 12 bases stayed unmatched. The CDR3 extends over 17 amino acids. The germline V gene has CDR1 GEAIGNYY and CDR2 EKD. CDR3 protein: CACDTVLLGDTRRKLIF. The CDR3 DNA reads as TGTGCCTGTGACACTGTCTTACTGGGGGATACGAGGAGGAAACTCATCTTT.

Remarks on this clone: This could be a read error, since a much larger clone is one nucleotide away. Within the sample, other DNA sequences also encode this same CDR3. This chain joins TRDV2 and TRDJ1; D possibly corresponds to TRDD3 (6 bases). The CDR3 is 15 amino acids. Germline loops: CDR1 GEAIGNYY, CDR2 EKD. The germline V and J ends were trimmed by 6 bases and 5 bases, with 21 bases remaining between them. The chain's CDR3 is CACFDLGTEPDKLIF. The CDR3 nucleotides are TGTGCCTGTTTCGACCTGGGGACAGAGCCTGATAAACTCATCTTT.

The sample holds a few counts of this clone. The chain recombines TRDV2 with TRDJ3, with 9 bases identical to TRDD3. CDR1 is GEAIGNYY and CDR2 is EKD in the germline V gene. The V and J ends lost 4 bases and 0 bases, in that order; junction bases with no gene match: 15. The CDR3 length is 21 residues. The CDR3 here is CACDGTTTGGKSSWDTRQMFF. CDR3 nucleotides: TGTGCCTGTGATGGGACAACGACTGGGGGAAAAAGCTCCTGGGACACCCGACAGATGTTTTTC.

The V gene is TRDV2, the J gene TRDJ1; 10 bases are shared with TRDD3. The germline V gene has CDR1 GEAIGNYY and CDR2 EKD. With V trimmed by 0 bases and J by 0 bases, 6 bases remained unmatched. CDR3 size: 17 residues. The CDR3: CACDTVNGGYNTDKLIF. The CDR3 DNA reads TGTGCCTGTGACACCGTGAATGGGGGATACAACACCGATAAACTCATCTTT.

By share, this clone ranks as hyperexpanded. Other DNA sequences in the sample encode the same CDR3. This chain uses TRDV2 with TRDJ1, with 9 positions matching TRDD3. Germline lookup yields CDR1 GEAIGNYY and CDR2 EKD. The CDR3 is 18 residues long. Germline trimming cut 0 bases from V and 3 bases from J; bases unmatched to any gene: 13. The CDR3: CACDTVVGDKAFADKLIF. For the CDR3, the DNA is TGTGCCTGTGACACCGTGGTGGGGGATAAGGCGTTCGCCGATAAACTCATCTTT.

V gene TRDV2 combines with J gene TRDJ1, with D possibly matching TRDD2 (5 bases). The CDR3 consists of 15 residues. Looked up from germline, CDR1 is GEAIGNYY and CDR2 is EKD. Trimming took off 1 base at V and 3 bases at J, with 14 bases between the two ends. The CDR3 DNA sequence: TGTGCCTGTGACACATTAACCTACTCGTCCGATAAACTCATCTTT. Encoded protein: CACDTLTYSSDKLIF.

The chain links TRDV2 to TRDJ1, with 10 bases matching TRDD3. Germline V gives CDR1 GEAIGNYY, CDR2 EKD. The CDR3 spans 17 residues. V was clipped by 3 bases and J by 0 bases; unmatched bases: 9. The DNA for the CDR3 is TGTGCCTGTGACGTACTGGGGGATGAGGGGTACACCGATAAACTCATCTTT. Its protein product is CACDVLGDEGYTDKLIF.

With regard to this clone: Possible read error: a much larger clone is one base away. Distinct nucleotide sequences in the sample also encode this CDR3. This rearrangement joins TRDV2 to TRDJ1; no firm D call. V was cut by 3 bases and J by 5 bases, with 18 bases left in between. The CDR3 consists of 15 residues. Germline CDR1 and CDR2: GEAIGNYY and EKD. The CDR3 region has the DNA TGTGCCTGTGACGAGGTTATATTACAGACTGATAAACTCATCTTT. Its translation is CACDEVILQTDKLIF.

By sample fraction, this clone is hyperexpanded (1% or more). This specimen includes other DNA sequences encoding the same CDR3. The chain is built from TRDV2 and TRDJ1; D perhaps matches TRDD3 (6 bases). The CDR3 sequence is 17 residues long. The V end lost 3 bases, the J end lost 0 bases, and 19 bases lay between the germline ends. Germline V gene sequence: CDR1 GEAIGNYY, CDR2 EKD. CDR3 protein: CACDSVGDHKYTDKLIF. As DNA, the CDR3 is TGTGCCTGTGACTCCGTCGGGGATCATAAGTACACCGATAAACTCATCTTT.

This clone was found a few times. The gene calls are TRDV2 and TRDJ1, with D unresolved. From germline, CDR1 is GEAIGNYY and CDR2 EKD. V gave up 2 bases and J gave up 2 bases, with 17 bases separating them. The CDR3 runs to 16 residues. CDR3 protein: CACDIISFGETDKLIF. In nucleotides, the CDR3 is TGTGCCTGTGACATTATTAGCTTCGGCGAGACCGATAAACTCATCTTT.

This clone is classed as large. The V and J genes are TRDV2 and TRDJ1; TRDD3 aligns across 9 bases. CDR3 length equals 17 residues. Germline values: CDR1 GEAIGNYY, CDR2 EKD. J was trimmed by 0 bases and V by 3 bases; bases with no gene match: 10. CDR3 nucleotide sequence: TGTGCCTGTGACCAGGTACTGGGGGAAGGGGACACCGATAAACTCATCTTT. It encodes CACDQVLGEGDTDKLIF.

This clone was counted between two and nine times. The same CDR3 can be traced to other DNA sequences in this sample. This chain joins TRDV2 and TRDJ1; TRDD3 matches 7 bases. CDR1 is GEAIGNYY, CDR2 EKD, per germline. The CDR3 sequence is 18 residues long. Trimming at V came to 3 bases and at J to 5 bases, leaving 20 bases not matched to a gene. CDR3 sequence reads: CACDAVEADTLFADKLIF. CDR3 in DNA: TGTGCCTGTGACGCTGTAGAAGCGGATACGCTTTTCGCTGATAAACTCATCTTT.

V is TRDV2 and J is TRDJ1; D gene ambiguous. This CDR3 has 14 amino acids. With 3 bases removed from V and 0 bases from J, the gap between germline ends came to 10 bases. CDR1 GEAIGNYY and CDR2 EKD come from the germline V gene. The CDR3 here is CACDAIEYTDKLIF. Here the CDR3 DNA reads TGTGCCTGTGACGCCATTGAGTACACCGATAAACTCATCTTT.

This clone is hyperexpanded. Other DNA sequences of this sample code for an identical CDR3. Written as DNA, the CDR3 is TGTGCCTGTGACACCGTGGGGGCTTACACCGATAAACTCATCTTT. Translated: CACDTVGAYTDKLIF. The chain joins TRDV2 to TRDJ1; tentative D call: TRDD3 (6 bases). Trimming cost V 0 bases and J 0 bases, with 10 bases left between them. This CDR3 is 15 amino acids long. Germline assignment: CDR1 GEAIGNYY and CDR2 EKD.

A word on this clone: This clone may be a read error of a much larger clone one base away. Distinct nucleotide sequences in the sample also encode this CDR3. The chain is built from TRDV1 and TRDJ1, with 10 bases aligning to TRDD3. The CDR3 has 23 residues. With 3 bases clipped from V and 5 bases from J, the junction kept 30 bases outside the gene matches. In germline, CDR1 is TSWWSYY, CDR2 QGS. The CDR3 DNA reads TGTGCTCTTGGGGAGCGCTCCTATCATCATATCAGGGGGATACGGAGACTCACTGATAAACTCATCTTT. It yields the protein CALGERSYHHIRGIRRLTDKLIF.

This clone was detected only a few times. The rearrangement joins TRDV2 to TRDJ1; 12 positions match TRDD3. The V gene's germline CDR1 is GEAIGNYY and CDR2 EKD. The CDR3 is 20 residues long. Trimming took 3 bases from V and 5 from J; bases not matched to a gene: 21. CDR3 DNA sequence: TGTGCCTGTGACCCCGTGGGTGACTGGGGGATACACCCGTACGAGGATAAACTCATCTTT. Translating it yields CACDPVGDWGIHPYEDKLIF.